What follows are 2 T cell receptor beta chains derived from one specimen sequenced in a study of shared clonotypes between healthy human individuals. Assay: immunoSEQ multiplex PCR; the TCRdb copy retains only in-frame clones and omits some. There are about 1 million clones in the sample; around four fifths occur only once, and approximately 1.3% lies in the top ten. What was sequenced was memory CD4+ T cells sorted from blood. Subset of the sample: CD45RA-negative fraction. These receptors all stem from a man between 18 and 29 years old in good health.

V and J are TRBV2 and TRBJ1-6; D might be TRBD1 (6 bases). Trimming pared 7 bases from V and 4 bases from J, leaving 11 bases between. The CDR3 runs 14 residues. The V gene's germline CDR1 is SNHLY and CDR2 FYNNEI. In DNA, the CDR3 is TGTGCCAGCACTCCAGGGGAATATAATTCACCCCTCCACTTT. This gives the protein CASTPGEYNSPLHF.

CDR3 nucleotide sequence: TGTGCCAGCAGTTACTCGATTGAAAGATCACCCCTCCACTTT. Residues: CASSYSIERSPLHF. This chain uses TRBV6-6 with TRBJ1-6; no clear D. The germline V and J ends were trimmed by 0 bases and 10 bases, with 10 bases remaining between them. This CDR3 spans 14 amino acids. Germline CDR1 MNHNY, CDR2 SVGAGI (reference sequence).